This T cell receptor (beta chain) was identified in a study of T cell responses to AZD1222 COVID-19 vaccine (dated by TCRdb to the early 2020s). A note on the overall study: A total of just over 230 trial participants underwent TCR sequencing, of whom about 210 had received two doses of AZD1222 and some 25 had received two doses of the MenACWY control vaccine. Trial participants were enrolled into age subgroups of 18-55, 56-69 and 70-plus years, which contained about 150, 27 and 61 TCR-sequenced participants, respectively. General findings and caveats noted by the study authors: Spike-specific TCR breadth and depth rose significantly after two AZD1222 doses compared with day 0 and with MenACWY recipients. In the small 56-69-year group, the increase in depth fell short of significance, most likely because of low power. Because no day 14 peak-response samples were available, repertoires were characterized only after the peak T cell response. Reportedly, close to half of the unique spike-specific TCRs recognized epitopes lying outside the regions that are mutated in the B.1.351 and B.1.1.7 variants. The whole spike protein was spanned by vaccine-associated CD4 TCRs, and dominant responses were seen in regions 160-218 and 743-854. Only five to seven AZD1222 recipients were SARS-CoV-2 seropositive at baseline, limiting conclusions about previously exposed vaccinees. Participants were mostly white British, with more females than males. The authors suggested clonal diversity may have been underestimated.

The CDR3 regions of human TCRbeta chains were analyzed by immunosequencing. The original pipeline was this. TCRs in the repertoires were compared against a reference library of SARS-CoV-2-specific TCRs that had been generated with the MIRA antigen-specificity platform. Breadth meant the fraction of unique TCRs that were SARS-CoV-2-associated, whereas depth meant the fraction of total T cells that were SARS-CoV-2-associated. Using the MIRA data, every spike-specific TCR was mapped to the spike region that the TCR reacted to and assigned to either a CD4 or a CD8 class. Log10-transformed breadth and depth values were compared by one-way ANOVA with Sidak's multiple comparisons tests. What TCRdb holds here is the immuneACCESS table cut down to in-frame rearrangements. Part of the clones is not present; checked against another copy, under half of the missing clones reflect an unresolved V gene, and the others are unexplained. From that table come the V and J calls and clone size; the DNA was used to work out D and trimming. This sample lists 57,000 or so clones; around 85% were detected once. The ten largest clones add up to 26% of the sample.

Points on this clone: Its antigen specificity is not known. No quality values exist for individual bases; no much larger clone is one base distant.

What this sample's time point label stands for: about 28 days (+/-7) after the second vaccine dose. Because spike-specific TCR depth and breadth did not differ between the two schedules, AZD1222 recipients who got a second dose at roughly 4 weeks were pooled with those who got a second dose at roughly 12 weeks. Vaccinee samples came from UK trials COV001 and COV002, including a single-blind randomized controlled phase 2/3 trial of AZD1222 (ChAdOx1 nCoV-19) in healthy adults. Trial participant PBMC samples were collected at day 0 and day 28 after the second dose for TCRbeta chain sequencing. CDR3 length: 13 amino acids, cysteine to phenylalanine. The entry retains the CDR3 DNA only, 39 bases that are in frame from base 1. V is clipped by 4 bases and J by 3 bases, and the sequence between their germline boundaries is 7 bases long.

The receptor's source is an adult who received the AZD1222 COVID-19 vaccine. The V gene is TRBV12-3 or TRBV12-4 and the J gene is TRBJ1-5, with the D gene too uncertain to name. The sample consisted of peripheral blood, taken 28 days after the second AZD1222 dose. The CDR3 is CASSSVDNQPQHF. The sequenced DNA: TGTGCCAGCAGTTCAGTTGACAATCAGCCCCAGCATTTT.